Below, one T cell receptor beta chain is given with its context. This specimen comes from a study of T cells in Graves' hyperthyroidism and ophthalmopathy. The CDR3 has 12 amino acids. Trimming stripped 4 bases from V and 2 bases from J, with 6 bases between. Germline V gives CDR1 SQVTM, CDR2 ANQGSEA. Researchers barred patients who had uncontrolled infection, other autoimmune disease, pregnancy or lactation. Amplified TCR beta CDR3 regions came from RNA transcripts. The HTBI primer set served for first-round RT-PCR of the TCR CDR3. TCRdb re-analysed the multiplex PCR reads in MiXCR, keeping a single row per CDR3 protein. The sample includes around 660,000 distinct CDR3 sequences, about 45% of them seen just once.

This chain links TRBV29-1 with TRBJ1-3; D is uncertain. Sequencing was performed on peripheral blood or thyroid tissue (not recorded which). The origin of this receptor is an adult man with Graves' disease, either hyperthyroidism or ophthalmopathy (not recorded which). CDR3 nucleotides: TGCAGCGTTGCTTCGACTGGAAACACCATATATTTT. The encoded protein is CSVASTGNTIYF. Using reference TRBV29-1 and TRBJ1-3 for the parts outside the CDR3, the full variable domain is SAVISQKPSRDICQRGTSLTIQCQVDSQVTMMFWYRQQPGQSLTLIATANQGSEATYESGFVIDKFPISRPNLTFSTLTVSNMSPEDSSIYLCSVASTGNTIYFGEGSWLTVV.